This T cell receptor (beta chain) is from a study of OX40 agonist ivuxolimab in advanced cancers. About the study: Under the entry rules, prior anti-PD-1, anti-PD-L1 or anti-CTLA-4 therapy was allowed, and more than 35% had some. Three patients got partial responses; one had hepatocellular carcinoma and two had cutaneous melanoma.

Comment on this clone: What it binds is unknown.

Clones were sequenced by immunoSEQ multiplex PCR, and TCRdb holds only the in-frame ones, with some missing. The table lists roughly 67,000 clones, nearly 90% of them singletons. CDR3 length: 15 residues. The V and J ends lost 4 bases and 7 bases, in that order; junction bases with no gene match: 9. The germline CDR1 and CDR2 sequences are SGHRS and YFSETQ. Regarding the study as a whole: In CD8+ T cells, expanded clones were on average more numerous than in CD4+. Partly responding patients at 0.1-3.0 mg/kg showed some of the smallest clonal expansion.

This receptor was taken from an adult with an advanced solid tumor such as melanoma, head and neck, liver or kidney cancer. This chain joins TRBV5-1 and TRBJ2-2, with TRBD1 matching 8 bases. This specimen consisted of CD4+ or CD8+ T cells sorted from blood, obtained in a trial of the OX40 agonist ivuxolimab. This CDR3 is CASSHLLQGDGELFF. For the CDR3, the DNA is TGCGCCAGCAGCCACCTGCTACAGGGGGACGGGGAGCTGTTTTTT.